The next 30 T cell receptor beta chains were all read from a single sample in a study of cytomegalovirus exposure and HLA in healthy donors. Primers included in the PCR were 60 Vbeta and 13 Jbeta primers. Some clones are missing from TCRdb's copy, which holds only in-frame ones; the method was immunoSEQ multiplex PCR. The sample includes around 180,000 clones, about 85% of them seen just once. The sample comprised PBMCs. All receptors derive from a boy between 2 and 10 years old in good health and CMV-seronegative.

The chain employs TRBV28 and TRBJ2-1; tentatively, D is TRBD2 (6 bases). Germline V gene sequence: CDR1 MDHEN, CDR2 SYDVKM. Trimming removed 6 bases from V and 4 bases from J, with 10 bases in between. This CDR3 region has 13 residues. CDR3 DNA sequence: TGTGCCAGCAGCTGGGACTTTTACAATGAGCAGTTCTTC. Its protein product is CASSWDFYNEQFF.

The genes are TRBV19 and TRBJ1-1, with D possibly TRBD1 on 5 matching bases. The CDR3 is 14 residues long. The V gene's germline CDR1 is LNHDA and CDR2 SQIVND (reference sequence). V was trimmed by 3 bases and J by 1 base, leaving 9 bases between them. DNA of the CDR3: TGTGCCAGTAGTATTTTGGGGGGGAACACTGAAGCTTTCTTT. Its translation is CASSILGGNTEAFF. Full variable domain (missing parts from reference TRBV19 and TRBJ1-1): DGGITQSPKYLFRKEGQNVTLSCEQNLNHDAMYWYRQDPGQGLRLIYYSQIVNDFQKGDIAEGYSVSREKKESFPLTVTSAQKNPTAFYLCASSILGGNTEAFFGQGTRLTVV.

The DNA of the CDR3 is TGTGCCAGCACCCCGACAGGGAGGAACACTGAAGCTTTCTTT. It codes for CASTPTGRNTEAFF. The chain is built from TRBV27 and TRBJ1-1; 7 bases are shared with TRBD1. The CDR3 totals 14 residues. J was trimmed by 1 base and V by 7 bases; bases with no gene match: 6. Germline V gene data show CDR1 as MNHEY and CDR2 as SMNVEV (reference sequence).

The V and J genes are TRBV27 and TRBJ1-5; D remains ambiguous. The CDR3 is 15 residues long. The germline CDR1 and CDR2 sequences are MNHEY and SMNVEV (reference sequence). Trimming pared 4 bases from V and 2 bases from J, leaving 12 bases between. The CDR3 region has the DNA TGTGCCAGCAGTTACCGGGAAGGAGGCAATCAGCCCCAGCATTTT. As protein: CASSYREGGNQPQHF.

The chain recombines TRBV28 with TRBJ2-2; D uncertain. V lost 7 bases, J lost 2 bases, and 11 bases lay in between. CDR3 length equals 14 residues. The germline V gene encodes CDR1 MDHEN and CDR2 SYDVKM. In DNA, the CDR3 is TGTGCCAGCATTTTGACTGCAAACACCGGGGAGCTGTTTTTT. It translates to CASILTANTGELFF.

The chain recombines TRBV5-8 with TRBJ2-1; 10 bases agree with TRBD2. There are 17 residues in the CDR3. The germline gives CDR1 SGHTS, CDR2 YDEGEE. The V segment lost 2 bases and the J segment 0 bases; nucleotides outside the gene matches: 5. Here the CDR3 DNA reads TGTGCCAGCAGCTTTTGGGCTAGCGGGGGCTCCTACAATGAGCAGTTCTTC. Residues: CASSFWASGGSYNEQFF.

For the CDR3, the DNA is TGTGCCAGTAGTATGTTTATAGCGGGAAGTTCATACAATGAGCAGTTCTTC. Protein product: CASSMFIAGSSYNEQFF. The chain uses TRBV19 and TRBJ2-1; 8 nucleotides match TRBD2. The CDR3 spans 17 residues. Germline V gene lookup returns CDR1 LNHDA and CDR2 SQIVND (reference sequence). After removal of 3 bases from V and 4 bases from J, the junction contained 11 bases not matched to a gene.

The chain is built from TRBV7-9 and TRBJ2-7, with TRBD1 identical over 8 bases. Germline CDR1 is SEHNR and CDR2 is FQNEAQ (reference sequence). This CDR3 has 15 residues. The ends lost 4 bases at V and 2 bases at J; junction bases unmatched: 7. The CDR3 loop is CASSSRTGRPYEQYV. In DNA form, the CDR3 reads TGTGCCAGCAGCTCCCGGACAGGGCGCCCCTACGAGCAGTACGTC.

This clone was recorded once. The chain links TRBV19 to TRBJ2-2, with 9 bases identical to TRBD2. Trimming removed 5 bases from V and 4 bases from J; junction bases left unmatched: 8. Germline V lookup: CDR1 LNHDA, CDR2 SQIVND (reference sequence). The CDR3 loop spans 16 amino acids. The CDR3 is CASSARDSGSTGELFF. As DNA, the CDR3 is TGTGCCAGTAGTGCCCGGGATAGCGGGAGCACCGGGGAGCTGTTTTTT.

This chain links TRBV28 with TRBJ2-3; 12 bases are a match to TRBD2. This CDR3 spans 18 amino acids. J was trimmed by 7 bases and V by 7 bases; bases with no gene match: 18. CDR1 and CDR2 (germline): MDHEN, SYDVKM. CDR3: CASKVGGRLAGDINTQYF. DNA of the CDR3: TGTGCCAGCAAGGTGGGGGGGAGACTAGCGGGAGACATAAATACGCAGTATTTT.

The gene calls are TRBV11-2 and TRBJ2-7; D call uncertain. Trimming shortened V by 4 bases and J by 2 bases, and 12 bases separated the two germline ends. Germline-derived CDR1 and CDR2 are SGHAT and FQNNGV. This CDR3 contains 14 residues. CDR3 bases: TGTGCCAGCAGCTCTTGGAGCAGAGCCTACGAGCAGTACGTC. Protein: CASSSWSRAYEQYV.

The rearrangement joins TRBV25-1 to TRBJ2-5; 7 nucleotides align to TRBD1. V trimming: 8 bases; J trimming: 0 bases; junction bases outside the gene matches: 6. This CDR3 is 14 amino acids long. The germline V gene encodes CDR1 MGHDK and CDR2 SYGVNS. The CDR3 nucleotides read TGTGCCAGCCGGGACAGAGGGTACCAAGAGACCCAGTACTTC. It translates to CASRDRGYQETQYF. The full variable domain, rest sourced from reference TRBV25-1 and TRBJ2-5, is EADIYQTPRYLVIGTGKKITLECSQTMGHDKMYWYQQDPGMELHLIHYSYGVNSTEKGDLSSESTVSRIRTEHFPLTLESARPSHTSQYLCASRDRGYQETQYFGPGTRLLVL.

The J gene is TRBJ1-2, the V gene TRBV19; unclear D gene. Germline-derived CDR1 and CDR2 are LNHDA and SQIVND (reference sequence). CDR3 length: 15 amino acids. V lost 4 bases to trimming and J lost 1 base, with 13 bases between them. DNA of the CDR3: TGTGCCAGTAGTACGTGGGAGAAATTTAACTATGGCTACACCTTC. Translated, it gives CASSTWEKFNYGYTF.

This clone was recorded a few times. The CDR3 reads CATSRGGAGGDGYTF. In DNA form, the CDR3 reads TGTGCCACCAGCAGAGGGGGCGCAGGGGGCGATGGCTACACCTTC. The chain combines TRBV15 with TRBJ1-2; 8 bases agree with TRBD1. V was clipped by 1 base and J by 6 bases; unmatched bases: 7. Germline CDR1 reads LNHNV; CDR2 reads YYDKDF (reference sequence). This CDR3 is built from 15 residues.

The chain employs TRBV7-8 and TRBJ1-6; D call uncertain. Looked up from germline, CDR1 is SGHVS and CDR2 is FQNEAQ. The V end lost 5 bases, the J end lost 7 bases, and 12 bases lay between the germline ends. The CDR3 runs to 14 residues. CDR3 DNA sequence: TGTGCCAGCAGCCTCGGGGTGAGCAATTCACCCCTCCACTTT. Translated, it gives CASSLGVSNSPLHF.

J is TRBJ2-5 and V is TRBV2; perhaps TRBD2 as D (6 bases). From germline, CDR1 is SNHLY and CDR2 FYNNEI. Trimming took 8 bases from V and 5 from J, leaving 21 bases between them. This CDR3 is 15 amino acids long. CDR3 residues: CASGPAAVGRETQYF. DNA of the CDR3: TGTGCCAGCGGGCCGGCAGCGGTGGGGAGGGAGACCCAGTACTTC.

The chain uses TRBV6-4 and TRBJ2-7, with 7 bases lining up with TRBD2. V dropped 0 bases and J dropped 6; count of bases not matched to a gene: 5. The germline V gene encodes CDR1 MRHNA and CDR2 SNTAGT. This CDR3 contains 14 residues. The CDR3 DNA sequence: TGTGCCAGCAGTGACTCGGGCGGGAGCTCCGAGCAGTACTTC. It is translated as CASSDSGGSSEQYF.

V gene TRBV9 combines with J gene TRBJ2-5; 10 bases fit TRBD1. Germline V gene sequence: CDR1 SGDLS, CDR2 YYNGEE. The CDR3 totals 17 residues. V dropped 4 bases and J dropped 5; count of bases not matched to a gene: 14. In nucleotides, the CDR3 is TGTGCCAGCAGCTCGGGGGACAGGGGAGGTGGTATGGAGACCCAGTACTTC. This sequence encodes CASSSGDRGGGMETQYF.

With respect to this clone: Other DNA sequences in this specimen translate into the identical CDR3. The CDR3 region is CASSLTGVEYF. The CDR3 region has the DNA TGTGCCAGCAGTCTGACGGGGGTTGAGTATTTT. V is TRBV28 and J is TRBJ2-3; a possible D gene is TRBD2 (6 bases). The germline V gene has CDR1 MDHEN and CDR2 SYDVKM. The CDR3 has 11 amino acids. V was clipped by 5 bases and J by 13 bases, with 13 bases between them.

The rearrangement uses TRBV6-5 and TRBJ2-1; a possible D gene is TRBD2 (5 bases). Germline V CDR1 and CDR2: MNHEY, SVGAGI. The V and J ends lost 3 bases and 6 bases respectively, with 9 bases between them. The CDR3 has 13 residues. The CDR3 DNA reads TGTGCCAGCAGTTATCAAGAGGGCAATGAGCAGTTCTTC. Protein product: CASSYQEGNEQFF.

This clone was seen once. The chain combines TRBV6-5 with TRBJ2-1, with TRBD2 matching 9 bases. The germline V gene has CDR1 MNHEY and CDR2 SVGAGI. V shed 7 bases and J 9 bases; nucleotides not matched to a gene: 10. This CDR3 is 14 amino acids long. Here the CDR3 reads CASTPSGVVGEQFF. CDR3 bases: TGTGCCAGCACGCCTAGCGGGGTGGTTGGTGAGCAGTTCTTC.

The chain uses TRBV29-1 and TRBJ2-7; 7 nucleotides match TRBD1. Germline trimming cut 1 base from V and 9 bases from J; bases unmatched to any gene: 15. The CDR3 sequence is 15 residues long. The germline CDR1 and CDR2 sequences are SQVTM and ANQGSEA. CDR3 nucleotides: TGCAGCGTTGAAGTTGCAGGGGGTAATCCTACGAGGCAGTACTTC. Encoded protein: CSVEVAGGNPTRQYF.

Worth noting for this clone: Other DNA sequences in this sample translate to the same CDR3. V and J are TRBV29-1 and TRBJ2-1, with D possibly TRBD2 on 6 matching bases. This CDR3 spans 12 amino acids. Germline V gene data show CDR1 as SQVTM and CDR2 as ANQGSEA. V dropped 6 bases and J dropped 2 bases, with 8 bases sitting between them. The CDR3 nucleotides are TGCAGCGTGCGGGGTACCTACAATGAGCAGTTCTTC. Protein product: CSVRGTYNEQFF.

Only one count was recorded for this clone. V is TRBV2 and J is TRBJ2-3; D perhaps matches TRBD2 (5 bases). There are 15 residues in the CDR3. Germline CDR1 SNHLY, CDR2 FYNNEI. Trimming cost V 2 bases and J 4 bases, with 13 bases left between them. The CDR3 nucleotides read TGTGCCAGCAGTGAACTAGGGCTAGCCGCAGATACGCAGTATTTT. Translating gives CASSELGLAADTQYF.

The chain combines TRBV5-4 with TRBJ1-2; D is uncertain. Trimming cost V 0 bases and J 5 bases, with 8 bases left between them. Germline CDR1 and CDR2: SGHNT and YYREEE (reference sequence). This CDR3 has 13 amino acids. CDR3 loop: CASSLDGRYGYTF. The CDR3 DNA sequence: TGTGCCAGCAGCTTGGATGGGCGATATGGCTACACCTTC.

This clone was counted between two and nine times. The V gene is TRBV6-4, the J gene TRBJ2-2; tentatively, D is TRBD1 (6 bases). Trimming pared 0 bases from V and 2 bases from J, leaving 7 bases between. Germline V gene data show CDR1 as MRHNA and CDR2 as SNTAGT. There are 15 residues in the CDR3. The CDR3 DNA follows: TGTGCCAGCAGTGACTCGGGACAAAACACCGGGGAGCTGTTTTTT. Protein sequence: CASSDSGQNTGELFF.

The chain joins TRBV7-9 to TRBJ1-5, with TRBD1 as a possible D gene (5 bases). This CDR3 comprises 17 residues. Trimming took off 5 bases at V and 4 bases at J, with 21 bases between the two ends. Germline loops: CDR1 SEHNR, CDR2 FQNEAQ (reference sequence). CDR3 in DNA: TGTGCCAGCAGCCATCCAGCCGGTGCAGGGTGGAATCAGCCCCAGCATTTT. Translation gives CASSHPAGAGWNQPQHF. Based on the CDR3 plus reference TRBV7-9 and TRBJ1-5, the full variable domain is DTGVSQNPRHKITKRGQNVTFRCDPISEHNRLYWYRQTLGQGPEFLTYFQNEAQLEKSRLLSDRFSAERPKGSFSTLEIQRTEQGDSAMYLCASSHPAGAGWNQPQHFGDGTRLSIL.

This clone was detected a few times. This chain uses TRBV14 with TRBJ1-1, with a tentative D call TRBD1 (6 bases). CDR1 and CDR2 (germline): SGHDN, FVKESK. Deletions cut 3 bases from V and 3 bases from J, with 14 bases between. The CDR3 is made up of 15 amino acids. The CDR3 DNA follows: TGTGCCAGCAGCCAGGGACACCCTATGGACACTGAAGCTTTCTTT. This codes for CASSQGHPMDTEAFF.

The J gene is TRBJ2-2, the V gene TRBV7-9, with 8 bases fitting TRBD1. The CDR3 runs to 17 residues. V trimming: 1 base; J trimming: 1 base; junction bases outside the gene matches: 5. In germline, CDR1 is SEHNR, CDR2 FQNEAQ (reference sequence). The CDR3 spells CASSLVIGQGNTGELFF. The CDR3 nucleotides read TGTGCCAGCAGCTTAGTAATAGGACAGGGGAACACCGGGGAGCTGTTTTTT.

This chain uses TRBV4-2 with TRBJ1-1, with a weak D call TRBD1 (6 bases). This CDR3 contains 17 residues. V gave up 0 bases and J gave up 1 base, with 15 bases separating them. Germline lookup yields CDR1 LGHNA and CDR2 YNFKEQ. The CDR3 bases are TGTGCCAGCAGCCAAGACTCCGGGGGGCGGGGGAACACTGAAGCTTTCTTT. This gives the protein CASSQDSGGRGNTEAFF.